This T cell receptor (beta chain) was identified during a study of blood T cell repertoires in COVID-19. Study-wide background: Sites across the United States, Italy and Spain contributed samples from acute and convalescent COVID-19. T cells, B-cell-depleted T cells, or PBMCs supplied cDNA or gDNA.

Original handling: For nucleated cells, counts were estimated from reference gene primer amplification. The protocol was immunoSEQ multiplex PCR, while the TCRdb copy is restricted to in-frame clones and leaves out a portion. Clone size and the V and J calls come from that table; the DNA yielded D and trimming. The data contain more than 95,000 clones, roughly 84% of them singletons. Trimming stripped 5 bases from V and 0 bases from J, with 13 bases between. CDR3 length: 15 amino acids. CDR1 is SQVTM and CDR2 is ANQGSEA in the germline V gene. The sample consisted of peripheral blood. The TCR comes from a human donor in a cohort sampled during active COVID-19. The chain couples TRBV29-1 to TRBJ2-2, with D tentatively TRBD1 (5 bases). CDR3: CSVRQGLSNTGELFF. The CDR3, as DNA: TGCAGCGTTCGTCAGGGCCTCTCGAACACCGGGGAGCTGTTTTTT.